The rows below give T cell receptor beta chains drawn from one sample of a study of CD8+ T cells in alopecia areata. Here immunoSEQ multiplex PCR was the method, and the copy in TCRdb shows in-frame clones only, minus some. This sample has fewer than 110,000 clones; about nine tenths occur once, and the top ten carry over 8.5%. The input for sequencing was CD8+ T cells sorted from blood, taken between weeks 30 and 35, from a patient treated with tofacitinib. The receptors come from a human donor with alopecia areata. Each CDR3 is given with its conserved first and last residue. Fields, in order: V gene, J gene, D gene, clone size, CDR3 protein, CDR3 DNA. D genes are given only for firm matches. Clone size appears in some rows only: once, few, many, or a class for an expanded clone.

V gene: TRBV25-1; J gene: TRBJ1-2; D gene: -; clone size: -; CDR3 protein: CASTPTDVSTYGYTF; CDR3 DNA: TGTGCCAGCACCCCGACAGATGTTTCTACCTATGGCTACACCTTC
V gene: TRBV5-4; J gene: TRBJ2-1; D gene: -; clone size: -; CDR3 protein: CASSLGLSKEFF; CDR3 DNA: TGTGCCAGCAGCTTGGGACTCTCTAAGGAGTTCTTC
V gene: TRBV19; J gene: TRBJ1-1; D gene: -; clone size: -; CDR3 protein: CASSDSMNTEAFF; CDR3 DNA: TGTGCCAGTAGCGACAGCATGAACACTGAAGCTTTCTTT
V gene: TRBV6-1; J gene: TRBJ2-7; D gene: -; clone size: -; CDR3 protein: CASSEATGSYEQYF; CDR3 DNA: TGTGCCAGCAGTGAAGCGACAGGTTCCTACGAGCAGTACTTC
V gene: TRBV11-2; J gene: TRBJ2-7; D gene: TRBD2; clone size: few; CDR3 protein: CASSLVTSGPSYEQYF; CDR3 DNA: TGTGCCAGCAGCTTGGTTACTAGCGGACCTTCCTACGAGCAGTACTTC
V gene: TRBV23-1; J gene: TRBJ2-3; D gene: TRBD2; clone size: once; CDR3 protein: CASSQSGRQTDTQYF; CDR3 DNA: TGCGCCAGCAGTCAATCCGGGAGGCAGACAGATACGCAGTATTTT
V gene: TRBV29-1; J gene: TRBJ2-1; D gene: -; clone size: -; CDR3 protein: CSVTSTGEVEQFF; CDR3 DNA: TGCAGCGTCACCTCTACAGGGGAGGTTGAGCAGTTCTTC
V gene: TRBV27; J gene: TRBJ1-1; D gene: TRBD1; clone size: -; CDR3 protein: CASGTGWSGTEAFF; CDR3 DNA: TGTGCCAGTGGGACAGGGTGGAGTGGCACTGAAGCTTTCTTT
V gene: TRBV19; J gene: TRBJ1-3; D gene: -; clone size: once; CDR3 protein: CASSEELDSTYSGNTIYF; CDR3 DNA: TGTGCCAGTAGTGAGGAATTGGACAGCACCTACTCTGGAAACACCATATATTTT
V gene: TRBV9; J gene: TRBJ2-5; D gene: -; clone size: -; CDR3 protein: CASGSGRAKEQYF; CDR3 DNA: TGTGCCAGCGGGTCTGGCAGGGCCAAAGAGCAGTACTTC
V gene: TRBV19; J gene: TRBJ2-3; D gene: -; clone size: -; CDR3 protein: CASSIPRVQDTQYF; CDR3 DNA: TGTGCCAGTAGTATACCCAGGGTACAAGATACGCAGTATTTT
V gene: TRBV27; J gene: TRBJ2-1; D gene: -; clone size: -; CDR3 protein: CASSLLSVYNEQFF; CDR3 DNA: TGTGCCAGCAGTTTACTGTCAGTATACAATGAGCAGTTCTTC
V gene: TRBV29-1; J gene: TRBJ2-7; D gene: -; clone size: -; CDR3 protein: CSVETDRPYEQYF; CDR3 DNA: TGCAGCGTCGAGACGGACCGTCCCTACGAGCAGTACTTC
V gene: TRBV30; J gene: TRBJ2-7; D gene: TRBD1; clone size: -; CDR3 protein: CAWTGTEARWDEQYF; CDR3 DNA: TGTGCCTGGACCGGGACAGAGGCCCGGTGGGACGAGCAGTACTTC
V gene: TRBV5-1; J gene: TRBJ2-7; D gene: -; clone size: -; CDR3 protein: CASSFVLQDEQYF; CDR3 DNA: TGCGCCAGCAGCTTTGTGTTACAGGACGAGCAGTACTTC
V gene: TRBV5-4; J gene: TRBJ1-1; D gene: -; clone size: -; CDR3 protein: CASRYGGIAFF; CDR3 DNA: TGTGCCAGCAGGTACGGGGGAATAGCTTTCTTT
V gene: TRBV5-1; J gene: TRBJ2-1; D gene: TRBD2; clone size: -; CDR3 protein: CASSSGLASFNEQFF; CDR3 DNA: TGCGCCAGCAGCTCAGGACTAGCGTCGTTCAATGAGCAGTTCTTC
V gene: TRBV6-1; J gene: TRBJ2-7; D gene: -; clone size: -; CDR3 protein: CASSEFVRRERGEQYF; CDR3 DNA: TGTGCCAGCAGTGAATTCGTGCGGCGGGAACGCGGCGAGCAGTACTTC
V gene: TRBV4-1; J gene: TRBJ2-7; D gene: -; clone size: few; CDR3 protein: CASSQGLGTYEQYF; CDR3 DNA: TGCGCCAGCAGCCAAGGACTGGGGACCTACGAGCAGTACTTC
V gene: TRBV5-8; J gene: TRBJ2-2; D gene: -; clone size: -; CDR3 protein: CVSTSWGTYTGELFF; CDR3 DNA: TGTGTCAGCACCTCTTGGGGGACTTACACCGGGGAGCTGTTTTTT
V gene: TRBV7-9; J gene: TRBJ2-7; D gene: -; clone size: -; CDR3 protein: CASSLARGQGRTYEQYF; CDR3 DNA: TGTGCCAGCAGCTTAGCGCGAGGTCAAGGGAGGACCTACGAGCAGTACTTC
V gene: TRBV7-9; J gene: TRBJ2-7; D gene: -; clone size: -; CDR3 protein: CASSQGLINYEQYF; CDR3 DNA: TGTGCCAGCAGCCAAGGACTCATAAACTACGAGCAGTACTTC
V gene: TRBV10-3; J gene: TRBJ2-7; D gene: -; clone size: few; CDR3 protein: CAISESTVLGRGEQYF; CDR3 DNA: TGTGCCATCAGTGAGTCGACGGTTTTAGGTAGAGGCGAGCAGTACTTC
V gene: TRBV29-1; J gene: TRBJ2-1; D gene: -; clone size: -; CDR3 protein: CSGTGTTHNEQFF; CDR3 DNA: TGCAGCGGGACCGGGACGACCCACAATGAGCAGTTCTTC
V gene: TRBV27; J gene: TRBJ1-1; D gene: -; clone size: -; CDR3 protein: CASSLMQGFEAFF; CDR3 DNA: TGTGCCAGCAGTTTAATGCAGGGGTTTGAAGCTTTCTTT
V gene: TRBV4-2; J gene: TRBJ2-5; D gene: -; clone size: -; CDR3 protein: CASSQALLSLQETQYF; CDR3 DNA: TGTGCCAGCAGCCAAGCGCTATTATCGCTCCAAGAGACCCAGTACTTC
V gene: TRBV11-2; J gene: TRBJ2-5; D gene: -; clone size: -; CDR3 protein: CASSLRGVETQYF; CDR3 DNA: TGTGCCAGCAGCTTAAGAGGGGTCGAGACCCAGTACTTC
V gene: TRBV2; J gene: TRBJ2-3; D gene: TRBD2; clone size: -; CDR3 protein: CASSEGLTDTDTQYF; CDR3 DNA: TGTGCCAGCAGTGAGGGACTAACGGACACAGATACGCAGTATTTT
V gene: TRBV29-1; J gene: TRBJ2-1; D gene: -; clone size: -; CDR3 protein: CSVSGSSYNEQFF; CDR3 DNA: TGCAGCGTTTCCGGGAGCTCCTACAATGAGCAGTTCTTC
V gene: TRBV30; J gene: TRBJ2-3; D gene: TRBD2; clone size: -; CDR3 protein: CAWSVNPLAGVHTDTQYF; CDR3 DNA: TGTGCCTGGAGTGTAAATCCTCTAGCGGGGGTACACACAGATACGCAGTATTTT
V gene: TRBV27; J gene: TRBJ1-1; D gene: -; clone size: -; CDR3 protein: CASSSWDTSSMNTEAFF; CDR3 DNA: TGTGCCAGCAGTTCCTGGGACACAAGTTCCATGAACACTGAAGCTTTCTTT
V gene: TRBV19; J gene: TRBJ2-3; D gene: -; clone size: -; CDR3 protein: CASMNLHGADTQYF; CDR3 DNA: TGTGCCAGTATGAACCTCCACGGGGCAGATACGCAGTATTTT